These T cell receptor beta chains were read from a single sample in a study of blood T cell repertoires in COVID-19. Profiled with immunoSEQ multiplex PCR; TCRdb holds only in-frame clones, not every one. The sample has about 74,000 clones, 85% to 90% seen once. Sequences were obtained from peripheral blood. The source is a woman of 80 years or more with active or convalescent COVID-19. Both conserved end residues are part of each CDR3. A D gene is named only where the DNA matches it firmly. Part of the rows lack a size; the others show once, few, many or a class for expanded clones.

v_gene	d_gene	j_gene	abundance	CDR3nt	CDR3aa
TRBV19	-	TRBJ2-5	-	TGTGCCAGTAGTACCACACCGCCGGGGACCCAGTACTTC	CASSTTPPGTQYF
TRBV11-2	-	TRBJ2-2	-	TGTGCCAGCAGCTTAGATCGCCGGGCCGGGGAGCTGTTTTTT	CASSLDRRAGELFF
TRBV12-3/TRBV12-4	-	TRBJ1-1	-	TGTGCCAGCAGTCCGGTCGGGGTTACTGAAGCTTTCTTT	CASSPVGVTEAFF
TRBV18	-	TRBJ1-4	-	TGTGCCAGCTCACGGTCCCGCGTTGCAACTAATGAAAAACTGTTTTTT	CASSRSRVATNEKLFF
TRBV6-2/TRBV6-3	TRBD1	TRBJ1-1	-	TGTGCCAGCAGTTTTCACCTAAGCCGGACAGGTACGGGCACTGAAGCTTTCTTT	CASSFHLSRTGTGTEAFF
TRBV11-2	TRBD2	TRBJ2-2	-	TGTGCCAGCAGCTTGATAGCGGGGGGGAACGGCGGGGAGCTGTTTTTT	CASSLIAGGNGGELFF
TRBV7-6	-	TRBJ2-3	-	TGTGCCAGCAGCCGCTATCAGGGGAGCGGTCCAGATACGCAGTATTTT	CASSRYQGSGPDTQYF
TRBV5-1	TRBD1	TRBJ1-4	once	TGCGCCAGCAGCTTGGACGGGACAGGGGATGAAAAACTGTTTTTT	CASSLDGTGDEKLFF
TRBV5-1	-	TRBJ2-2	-	TGCGCCAGCAGCCCCGGCACCGGGGAGCTGTTTTTT	CASSPGTGELFF
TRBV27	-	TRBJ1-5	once	TGTGCCAGCAGTTTATCGGGGAGAAGGAAGGTTAGCAATCAGCCCCAGCATTTT	CASSLSGRRKVSNQPQHF
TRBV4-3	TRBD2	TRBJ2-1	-	TGCGCCAGCAGCCAAGGGCTAGCGGGGGGAAATGAGCAGTTCTTC	CASSQGLAGGNEQFF
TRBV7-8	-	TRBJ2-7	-	TGTGCCAGCAATTCCGCGGGGCCGGTCGGCGAGCAGTACTTC	CASNSAGPVGEQYF
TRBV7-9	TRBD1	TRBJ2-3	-	TGTGCCAGCAGCCCCCGGGGACAGGCTAGCACAGATACGCAGTATTTT	CASSPRGQASTDTQYF
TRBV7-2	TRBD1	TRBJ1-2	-	TGTGCCAGCAGTCCGGGACAGTTTTCCTATGGCTACACCTTC	CASSPGQFSYGYTF
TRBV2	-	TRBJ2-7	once	TGTGCCAGCACCGGCCGGGTCGAGCAGTACTTC	CASTGRVEQYF
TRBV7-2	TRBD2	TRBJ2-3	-	TGTGCCAGCAGCCCAGTGGGACTAGCGGGGCGGGCCGTAACAGATACGCAGTATTTT	CASSPVGLAGRAVTDTQYF
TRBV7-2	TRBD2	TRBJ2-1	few	TGTGCCAGCAGCTTAGATCCCGCTAGCGGGAGGTTCAATGAGCAGTTCTTC	CASSLDPASGRFNEQFF
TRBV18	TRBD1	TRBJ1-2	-	TGTGCCAGCCGACGGAGGGGACAGGGGGCGAATTTGGATGGCTACACCTTC	CASRRRGQGANLDGYTF
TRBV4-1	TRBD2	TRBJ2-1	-	TGCGCCAGCAGCCCGTTAGCGGGAGAGTCCTACAATGAGCAGTTCTTC	CASSPLAGESYNEQFF
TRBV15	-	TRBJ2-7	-	TGTGCCACCAGCAGAGAACAGTTTAGCTCCTACGAGCAGTACTTC	CATSREQFSSYEQYF
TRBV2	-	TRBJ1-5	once	TGTGCCAGCACCCCAGGGGATAGCGGGAATCAGCCCCAGCATTTT	CASTPGDSGNQPQHF
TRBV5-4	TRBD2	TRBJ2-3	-	TGTGCCAGCAGCCCCGGACTAGCGGGGACGATAAGCACAGATACGCAGTATTTT	CASSPGLAGTISTDTQYF
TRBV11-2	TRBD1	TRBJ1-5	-	TGTGCCAGCAGCTACAACACAGGGGGTAATCAGCCCCAGCATTTT	CASSYNTGGNQPQHF
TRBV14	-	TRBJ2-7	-	TGTGCCAGCAGCCAATTGTTAACAGGGCTGAACGAGCAGTACTTC	CASSQLLTGLNEQYF